These 5 T cell receptor beta chains were sequenced from one sample in a study of T cells after yellow fever vaccination. TCRdb recomputed calls from the 5' RACE reads with MiXCR, one row per CDR3 protein. The sample includes some 220,000 distinct CDR3 sequences, approximately 3% of them seen just once. The source was CD4+ T cells sorted from PBMCs, collected 10 days after the yellow fever booster vaccination. The origin of the receptors is a man between 18 and 35 years old who received the YFV17D yellow fever vaccine.

Only a few counts were recorded for this clonotype. The chain links TRBV5-1 to TRBJ2-3; D unclear. The CDR3 has 16 amino acids. Looked up from germline, CDR1 is SGHRS and CDR2 is YFSETQ. With 0 bases removed from V and 8 bases from J, the gap between germline ends came to 19 bases. DNA of the CDR3: TGCGCCAGCAGCTTGGGAGGAGAAGGATCGTCGGGTACGCAGTATTTT. Amino acids: CASSLGGEGSSGTQYF.

This clonotype was counted ten times or more. This rearrangement joins TRBV7-2 to TRBJ1-1; D may be TRBD1 (5 bases). The germline gives CDR1 SGHTA, CDR2 FQGNSA. There are 13 residues in the CDR3. V lost 0 bases to trimming and J lost 7 bases, with 9 bases between them. CDR3 sequence: CASSLAPGGEAFF. CDR3 coding DNA: TGTGCCAGCAGCTTAGCGCCGGGGGGTGAAGCTTTCTTT.

This clonotype was seen ten or more times. One end of the junction does not line up with germline, which may come from a read error. The chain joins TRBV7-7 to TRBJ2-5; 11 bases match TRBD1. The CDR3 has 16 amino acids. Germline CDR1 SSHAT, CDR2 FNYEAQ (reference sequence). The CDR3 nucleotides are TGTGCTAGCAGCTTAGCAGGACAGGGGGCCGGAGAGACCCAGTACTTC. This sequence encodes CASSLAGQGAGETQYF.

This clonotype appeared a few times. The V and J genes are TRBV20-1 and TRBJ2-5; 7 bases are a match to TRBD1. Per germline, CDR1 DFQATT and CDR2 SNEGSKA (reference sequence). The CDR3 runs 16 residues. After removal of 3 bases from V and 0 bases from J, the junction contained 10 bases not matched to a gene. The chain's CDR3 is CSASPIPGQYQETQYF. CDR3 DNA sequence: TGCAGTGCTAGTCCCATCCCGGGACAGTACCAAGAGACCCAGTACTTC.

This clonotype was counted many times. This chain joins TRBV7-2 and TRBJ2-2; D gene ambiguous. Per the germline V gene, CDR1 is SGHTA and CDR2 is FQGNSA. V shed 3 bases and J shed 9 bases, with 14 bases lying between them. The CDR3 extends over 14 amino acids. CDR3 amino acids: CASSFATTRRELFF. In DNA form, the CDR3 reads TGTGCCAGCAGCTTCGCTACGACGCGCAGGGAGCTGTTTTTT. The whole variable domain, filled in from reference TRBV7-2 and TRBJ2-2, reads GAGVSQSPSNKVTEKGKDVELRCDPISGHTALYWYRQSLGQGLEFLIYFQGNSAPDKSGLPSDRFSAERTGGSVSTLTIQRTQQEDSAVYLCASSFATTRRELFFGEGSRLTVL.